This T cell receptor beta chain was captured by sequencing in a study of blood T cells in healthy people across ages. The study, taken as a whole, reports: Conclusively comparing naive with antigen-experienced cells was impossible with unsorted PBMCs. The study found more naive CD4+ cells and higher diversity in long-lived than aged donors.

Isolated PBMCs totaled at least 7 million in each sample. CDR3 length: 14 amino acids. Germline CDR1 MDHEN, CDR2 SYDVKM. V lost 6 bases, J lost 4 bases, and 6 bases stayed unmatched. This clonotype was detected many times. Its antigen is currently unknown. Combining a sample-barcoded 5' primer with a J-beta primer mix, a second PCR ran for 7 to 11 cycles. Every cDNA molecule carried a tag from a template-switch adaptor bearing 12 random nucleotides. MiXCR, run by TCRdb on the 5' RACE reads, gives a single entry per CDR3 protein. The sample records some 670,000 distinct CDR3 sequences, 52% being singletons.

The TCR comes from a woman over 75 in good health. The V call is TRBV28, the J call TRBJ2-4, with 7 bases that match TRBD1. Material: blood. The CDR3 region is CASSQDRPKNIQYF. The CDR3 nucleotides are TGTGCCAGCAGCCAGGACAGGCCGAAAAACATTCAGTACTTC.